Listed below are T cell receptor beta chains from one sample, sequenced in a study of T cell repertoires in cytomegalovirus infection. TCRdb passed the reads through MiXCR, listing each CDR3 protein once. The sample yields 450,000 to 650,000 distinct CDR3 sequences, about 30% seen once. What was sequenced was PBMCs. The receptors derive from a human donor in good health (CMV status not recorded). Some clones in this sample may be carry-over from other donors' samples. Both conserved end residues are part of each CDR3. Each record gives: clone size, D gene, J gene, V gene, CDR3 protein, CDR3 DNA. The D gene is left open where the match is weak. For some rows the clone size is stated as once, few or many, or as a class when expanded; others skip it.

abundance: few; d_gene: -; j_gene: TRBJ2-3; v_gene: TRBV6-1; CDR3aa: CASSAGLTSDTQYF; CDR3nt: TGTGCCAGCAGCGCAGGGTTGACATCAGATACGCAGTATTTT
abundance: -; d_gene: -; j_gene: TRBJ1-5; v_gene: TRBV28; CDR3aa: CASSFGQLSNQPQHF; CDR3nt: TGTGCCAGCAGTTTCGGGCAGTTGAGCAATCAGCCCCAGCATTTT
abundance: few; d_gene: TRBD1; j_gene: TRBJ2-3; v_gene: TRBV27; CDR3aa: CASSLSSPGTVGDTQYF; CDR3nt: TGTGCCAGCAGTCTTTCGTCCCCCGGGACAGTGGGAGATACGCAGTATTTT
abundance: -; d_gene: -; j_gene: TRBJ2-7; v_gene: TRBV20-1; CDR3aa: CSAMPWGSIYEQYF; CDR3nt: TGCAGTGCTATGCCGTGGGGGTCAATATACGAGCAGTACTTC
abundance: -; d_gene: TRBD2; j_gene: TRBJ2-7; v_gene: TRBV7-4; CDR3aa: CASSTPLGVAGRYEQYF; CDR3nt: TGTGCCAGCAGCACCCCCCTAGGGGTAGCGGGGAGATACGAGCAGTACTTC
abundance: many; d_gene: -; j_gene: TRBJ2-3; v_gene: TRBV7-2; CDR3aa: CASSWGTVRTDTQYF; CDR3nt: TGTGCCAGCAGCTGGGGGACGGTTCGGACAGATACGCAGTATTTT
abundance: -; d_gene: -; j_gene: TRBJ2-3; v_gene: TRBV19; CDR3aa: CASSVSSVDTQYF; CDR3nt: TGTGCCAGTAGTGTCTCCTCCGTAGATACGCAGTATTTT
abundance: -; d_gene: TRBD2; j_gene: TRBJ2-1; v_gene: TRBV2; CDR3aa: CASAWTSGRHNEQFF; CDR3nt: TGTGCCAGTGCTTGGACTAGCGGGAGACACAATGAGCAGTTCTTC
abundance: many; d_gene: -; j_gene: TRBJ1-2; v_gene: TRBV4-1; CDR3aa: CASSQDRGLLSNYGYTF; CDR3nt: TGCGCCAGCAGCCAAGACAGGGGCCTCCTCTCTAACTATGGCTACACCTTC
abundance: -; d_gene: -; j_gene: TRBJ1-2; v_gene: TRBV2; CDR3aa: CASSWTAVNYGYTF; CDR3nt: TGTGCCAGCAGTTGGACAGCAGTCAACTATGGCTACACCTTC
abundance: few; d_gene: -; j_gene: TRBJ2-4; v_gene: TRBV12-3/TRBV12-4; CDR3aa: CASSFAVKNIQYF; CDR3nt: TGTGCCAGCAGTTTCGCAGTCAAAAACATTCAGTACTTC
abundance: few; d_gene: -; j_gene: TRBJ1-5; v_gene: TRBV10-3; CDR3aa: CAISEADSNQPQHF; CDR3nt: TGTGCCATCAGTGAAGCTGACAGCAATCAGCCCCAGCATTTT
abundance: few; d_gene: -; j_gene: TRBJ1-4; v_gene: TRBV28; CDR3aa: CASSSYSTTNEKLFF; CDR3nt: TGTGCCAGCAGTTCCTACTCTACAACTAATGAAAAACTGTTTTTT
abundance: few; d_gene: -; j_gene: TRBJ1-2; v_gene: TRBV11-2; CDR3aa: CASSPVKGLLNYGYTF; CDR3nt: TGTGCCAGCAGCCCGGTAAAGGGACTTCTAAACTATGGCTACACCTTC
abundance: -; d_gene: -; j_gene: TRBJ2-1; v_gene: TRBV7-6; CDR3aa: CASSFAIVYNEQFF; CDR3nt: TGTGCCAGCAGCTTTGCCATCGTCTACAATGAGCAGTTCTTC
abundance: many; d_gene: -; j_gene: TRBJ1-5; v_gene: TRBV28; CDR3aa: CASSSAYRLNQPQHF; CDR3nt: TGTGCCAGCAGTTCGGCCTACAGGCTCAATCAGCCCCAGCATTTT
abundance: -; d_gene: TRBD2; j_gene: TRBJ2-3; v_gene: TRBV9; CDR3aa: CASSSSGRAGGDTQYF; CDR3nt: TGTGCCAGCAGCAGTAGCGGGAGGGCCGGCGGAGATACGCAGTATTTT
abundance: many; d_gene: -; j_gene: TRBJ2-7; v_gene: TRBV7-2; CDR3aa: CASSFQYEQYF; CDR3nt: TGTGCCAGCAGCTTCCAATACGAGCAGTACTTC
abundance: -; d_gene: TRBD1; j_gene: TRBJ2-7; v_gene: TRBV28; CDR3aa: CASGLTGQQTEQYF; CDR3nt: TGTGCCAGCGGGCTAACGGGACAGCAAACCGAGCAGTACTTC
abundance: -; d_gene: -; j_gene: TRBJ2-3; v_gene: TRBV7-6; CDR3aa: CASSPTSSFSTDTQYF; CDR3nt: TGTGCTAGCAGCCCGACTAGTTCCTTTAGCACAGATACGCAGTATTTT
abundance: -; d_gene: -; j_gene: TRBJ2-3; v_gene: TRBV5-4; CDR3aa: CASSPRASGPDTQYF; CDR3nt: TGTGCCAGCAGCCCCCGGGCCTCAGGACCAGATACGCAGTATTTT
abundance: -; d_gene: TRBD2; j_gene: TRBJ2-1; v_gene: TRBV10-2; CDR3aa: CASRLAGDYNEQFF; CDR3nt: TGCGCCAGCAGGCTAGCGGGAGACTACAATGAGCAGTTCTTC
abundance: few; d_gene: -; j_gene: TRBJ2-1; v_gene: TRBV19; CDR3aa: CASSIDVAIGPNEQFF; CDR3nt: TGTGCCAGTAGTATAGACGTAGCAATTGGTCCCAATGAGCAGTTCTTC
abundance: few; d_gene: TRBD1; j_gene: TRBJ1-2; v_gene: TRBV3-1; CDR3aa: CASSPTSGTAVTGYTF; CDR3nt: TGTGCCAGCAGCCCAACTTCCGGGACAGCGGTTACTGGCTACACCTTC
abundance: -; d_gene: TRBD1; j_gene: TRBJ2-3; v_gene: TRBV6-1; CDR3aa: CASRGDRITDTQYF; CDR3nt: TGTGCCAGCAGGGGGGACAGAATCACAGATACGCAGTATTTT
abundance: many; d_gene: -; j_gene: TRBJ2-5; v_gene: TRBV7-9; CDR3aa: CASSGSNRETQYF; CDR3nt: TGTGCCAGCAGTGGATCCAACCGGGAGACCCAGTACTTC
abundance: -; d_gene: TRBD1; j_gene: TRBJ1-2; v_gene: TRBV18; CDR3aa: CASSPPVKGTAYGYTF; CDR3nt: TGTGCCAGCTCACCACCGGTAAAGGGGACAGCCTATGGCTACACCTTC
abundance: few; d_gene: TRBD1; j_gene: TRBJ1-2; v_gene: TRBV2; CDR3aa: CASSERTGDYGYTF; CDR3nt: TGTGCCAGCAGTGAAAGAACAGGGGACTATGGCTACACCTTC
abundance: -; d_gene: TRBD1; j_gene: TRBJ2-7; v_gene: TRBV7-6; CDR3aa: CASSSGQNYEQYF; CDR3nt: TGTGCCAGCAGCTCGGGACAGAACTACGAGCAGTACTTC
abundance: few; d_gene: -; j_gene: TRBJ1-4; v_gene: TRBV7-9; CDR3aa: CASSSTTGTNEKLFF; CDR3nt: TGTGCCAGCAGCTCCACGACAGGAACTAATGAAAAACTGTTTTTT
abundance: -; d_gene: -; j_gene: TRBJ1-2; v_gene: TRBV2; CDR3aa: CASTEGVAGYTF; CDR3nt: TGTGCCAGCACCGAGGGGGTGGCTGGCTACACCTTC
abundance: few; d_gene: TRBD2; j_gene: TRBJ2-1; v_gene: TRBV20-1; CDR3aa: CSARGLAGVTPNEQFF; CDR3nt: TGCAGTGCTAGGGGACTAGCGGGAGTAACCCCGAATGAGCAGTTCTTC
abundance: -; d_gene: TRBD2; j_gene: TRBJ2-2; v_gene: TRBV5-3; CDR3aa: CTSSLAGGWSTGELFF; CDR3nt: TGTACCAGCAGCTTGGCGGGGGGCTGGAGCACCGGGGAGCTGTTTTTT
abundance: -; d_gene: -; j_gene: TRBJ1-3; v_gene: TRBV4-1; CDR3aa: CASSYQGPSSGNTIYF; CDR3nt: TGCGCCAGCAGCTATCAGGGGCCAAGCTCTGGAAACACCATATATTTT
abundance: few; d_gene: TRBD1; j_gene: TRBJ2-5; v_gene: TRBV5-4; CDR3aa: CASSLNRGYQETQYF; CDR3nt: TGTGCCAGCAGCTTGAACAGGGGGTACCAAGAGACCCAGTACTTC
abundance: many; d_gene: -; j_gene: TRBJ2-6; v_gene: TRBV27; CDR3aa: CASSLGSAARVLTF; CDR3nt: TGTGCCAGCAGTTTAGGAAGTGCCGCCCGGGTCCTGACTTTC
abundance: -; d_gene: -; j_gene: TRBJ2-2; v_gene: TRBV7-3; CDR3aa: CASSPADRGSGELFF; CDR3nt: TGTGCCAGCAGCCCCGCGGACCGGGGGAGCGGGGAGCTGTTTTTT
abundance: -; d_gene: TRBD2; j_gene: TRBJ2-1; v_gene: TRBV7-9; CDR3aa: CASSLGLAGQGEQFF; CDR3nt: TGTGCCAGCAGCTTGGGACTAGCGGGACAGGGTGAGCAGTTCTTC
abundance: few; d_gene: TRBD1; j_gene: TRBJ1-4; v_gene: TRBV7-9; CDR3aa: CASSSGQRIAKLFF; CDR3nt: TGTGCCAGCAGCTCGGGACAGAGGATTGCAAAACTGTTTTTT
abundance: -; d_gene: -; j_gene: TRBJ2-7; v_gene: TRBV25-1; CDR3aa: CASSGLRPGWEQYF; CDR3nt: TGTGCCAGCAGTGGCCTACGACCGGGTTGGGAGCAGTACTTC
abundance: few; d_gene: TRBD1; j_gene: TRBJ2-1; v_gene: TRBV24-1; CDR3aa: CATNTGTGGGEQFF; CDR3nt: TGTGCCACCAATACCGGGACAGGGGGCGGTGAGCAGTTCTTC
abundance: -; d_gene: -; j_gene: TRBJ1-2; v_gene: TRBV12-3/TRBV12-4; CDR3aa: CASSRPQGFDYGYTF; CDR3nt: TGTGCCAGCAGCCGACCGCAGGGTTTCGACTATGGCTACACCTTC
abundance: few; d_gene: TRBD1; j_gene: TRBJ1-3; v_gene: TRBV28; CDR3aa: CASSYTGDSGNTIYF; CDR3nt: TGTGCCAGCAGTTATACAGGGGACTCTGGAAACACCATATATTTT
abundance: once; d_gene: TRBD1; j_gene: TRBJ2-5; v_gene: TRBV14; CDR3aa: CASSRDWRDRGEETQYF; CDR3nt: TGTGCCAGCAGCCGGGATTGGAGGGACAGGGGGGAAGAGACCCAGTACTTC
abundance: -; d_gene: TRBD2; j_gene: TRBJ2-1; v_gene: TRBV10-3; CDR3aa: CAISGSRGSGRNEQFF; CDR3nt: TGTGCCATCAGTGGATCCCGCGGGAGTGGGAGGAATGAGCAGTTCTTC
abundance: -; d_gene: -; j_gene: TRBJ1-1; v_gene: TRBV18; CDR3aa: CASSRAENTEAFF; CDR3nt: TGTGCCAGCTCAAGGGCCGAGAACACTGAAGCTTTCTTT